The sequence of this T cell receptor beta chain was determined in a study of T cells in Graves' hyperthyroidism and ophthalmopathy. The patients, who ranged from 18 to 65 in age, presented with newly diagnosed hyperthyroidism lasting under 2 months. Criteria for exclusion of patients were uncontrolled infection, other autoimmune disease, pregnancy or lactation. Study results and caveats: Separation of ophthalmopathy from stable hyperthyroidism was achieved by a 13 V-J model. Model-based prediction identified ophthalmopathy a median about 6 months prior to its onset.

In regard to this clonotype: Its target is unknown. A much larger clonotype is one base distant, so this may be a read error. The conserved final phenylalanine or tryptophan is absent from the CDR3, which likely points to a read error.

The V and J ends lost 4 bases and 4 bases, in that order; junction bases with no gene match: 10. From germline, CDR1 is SEHNR and CDR2 FQNEAQ (reference sequence). The CDR3 consists of 17 residues. It was RNA transcripts that yielded the amplified TCR beta CDR3 regions. The TCR CDR3 was amplified in a first-round RT-PCR using the HTBI primer set. TCRdb passed the multiplex PCR reads through MiXCR, listing each CDR3 protein once. The sample yields hundreds of thousands of distinct CDR3 sequences, approximately 14% seen once. The rearrangement uses TRBV7-9 and TRBJ1-5; TRBD1 matches at 10 bases. The clonotype was recovered from a woman aged 18 to 35 with Graves' hyperthyroidism. The sequenced material came from blood. CDR3 loop: CASSSSGTGVLNQPQHL. The CDR3 bases are TGTGCCAGCAGCTCCTCCGGGACAGGGGTCCTTAATCAGCCCCAGCATTTA.